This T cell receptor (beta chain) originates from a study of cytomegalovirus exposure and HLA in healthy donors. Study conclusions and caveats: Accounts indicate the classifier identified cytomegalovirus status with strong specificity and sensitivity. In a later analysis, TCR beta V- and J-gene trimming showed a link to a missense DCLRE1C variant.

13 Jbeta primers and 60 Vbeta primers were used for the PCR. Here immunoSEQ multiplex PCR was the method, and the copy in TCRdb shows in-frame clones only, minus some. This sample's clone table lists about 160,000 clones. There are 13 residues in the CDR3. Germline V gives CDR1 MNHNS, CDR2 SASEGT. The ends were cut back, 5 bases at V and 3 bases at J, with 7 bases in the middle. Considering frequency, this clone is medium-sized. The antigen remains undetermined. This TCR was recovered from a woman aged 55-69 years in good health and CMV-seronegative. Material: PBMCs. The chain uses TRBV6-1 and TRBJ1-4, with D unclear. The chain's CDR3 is CASSNRPNEKLFF. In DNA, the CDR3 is TGTGCCAGCAGTAACAGACCTAATGAAAAACTGTTTTTT.